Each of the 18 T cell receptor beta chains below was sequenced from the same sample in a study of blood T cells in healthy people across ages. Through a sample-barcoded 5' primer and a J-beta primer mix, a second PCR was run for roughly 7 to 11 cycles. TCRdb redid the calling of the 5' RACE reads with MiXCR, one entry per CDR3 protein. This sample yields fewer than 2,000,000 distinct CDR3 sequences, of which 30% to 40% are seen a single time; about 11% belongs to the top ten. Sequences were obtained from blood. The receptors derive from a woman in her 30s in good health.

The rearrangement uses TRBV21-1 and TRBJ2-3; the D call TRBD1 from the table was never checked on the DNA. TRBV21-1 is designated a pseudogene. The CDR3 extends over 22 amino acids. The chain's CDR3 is CASSKVGLVGGGLFECTDTQYF. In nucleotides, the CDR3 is TGTGCCAGCAGCAAAGTAGGTCTGGTCGGAGGGGGCTTATTCGAATGTACAGATACGCAGTATTTT.

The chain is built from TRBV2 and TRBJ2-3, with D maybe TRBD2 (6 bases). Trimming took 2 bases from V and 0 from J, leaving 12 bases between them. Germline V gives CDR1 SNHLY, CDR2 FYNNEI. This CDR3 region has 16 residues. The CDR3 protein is CASSEMPSVSTDTQYF. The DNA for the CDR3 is TGTGCCAGCAGTGAAATGCCTAGCGTCAGCACAGATACGCAGTATTTT.

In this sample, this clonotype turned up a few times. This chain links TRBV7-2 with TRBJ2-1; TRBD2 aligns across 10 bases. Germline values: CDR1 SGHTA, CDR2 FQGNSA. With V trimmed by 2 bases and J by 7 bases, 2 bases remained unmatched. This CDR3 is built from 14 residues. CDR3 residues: CASSLLAGANEQFF. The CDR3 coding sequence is TGTGCCAGCAGCTTACTAGCGGGGGCTAATGAGCAGTTCTTC.

The CDR3 loop reads CASSLLRSTSGEQFF. The CDR3 region has the DNA TGTGCCAGCAGCCTCCTCAGGAGTACGAGCGGTGAGCAGTTCTTC. The chain employs TRBV7-8 and TRBJ2-1; a weak D match, TRBD2 (5 bases). Deletions cut 5 bases from V and 9 bases from J, with 20 bases between. This CDR3 has 15 residues. From germline, CDR1 is SGHVS and CDR2 FQNEAQ.

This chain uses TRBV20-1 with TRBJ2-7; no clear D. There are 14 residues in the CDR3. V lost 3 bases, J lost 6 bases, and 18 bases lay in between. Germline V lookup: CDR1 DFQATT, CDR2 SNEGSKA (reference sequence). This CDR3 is CSARTQNRFGEQYF. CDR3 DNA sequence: TGCAGTGCTAGGACGCAAAATAGGTTTGGCGAGCAGTACTTC.

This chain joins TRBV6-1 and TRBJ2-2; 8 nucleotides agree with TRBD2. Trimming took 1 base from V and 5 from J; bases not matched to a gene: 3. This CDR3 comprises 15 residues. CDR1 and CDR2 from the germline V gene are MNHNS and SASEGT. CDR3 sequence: CASSEVPGGTGELFF. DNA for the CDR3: TGTGCCAGCAGTGAAGTACCGGGAGGGACCGGGGAGCTGTTTTTT.

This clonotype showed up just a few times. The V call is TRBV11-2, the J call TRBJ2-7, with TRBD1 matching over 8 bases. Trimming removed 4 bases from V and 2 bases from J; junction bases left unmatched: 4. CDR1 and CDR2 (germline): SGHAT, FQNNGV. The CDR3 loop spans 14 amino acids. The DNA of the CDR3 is TGTGCCAGCAGCTCCCCGACAGGGGCCTACGAGCAGTACTTC. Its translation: CASSSPTGAYEQYF.

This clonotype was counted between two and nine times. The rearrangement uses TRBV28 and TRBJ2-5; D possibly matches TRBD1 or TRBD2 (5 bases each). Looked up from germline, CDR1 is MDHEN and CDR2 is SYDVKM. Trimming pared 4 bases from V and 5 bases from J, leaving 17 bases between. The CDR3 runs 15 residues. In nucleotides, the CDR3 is TGTGCCAGCAGTTCCTCAGGGAGAGTTTGGGAGACCCAGTACTTC. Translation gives CASSSSGRVWETQYF.

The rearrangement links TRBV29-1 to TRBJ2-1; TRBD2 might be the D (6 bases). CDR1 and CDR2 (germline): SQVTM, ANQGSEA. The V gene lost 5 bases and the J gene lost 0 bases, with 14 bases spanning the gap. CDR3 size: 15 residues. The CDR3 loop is CSVSFLGGSYNEQFF. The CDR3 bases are TGCAGCGTTTCCTTCTTGGGGGGCTCCTACAATGAGCAGTTCTTC.

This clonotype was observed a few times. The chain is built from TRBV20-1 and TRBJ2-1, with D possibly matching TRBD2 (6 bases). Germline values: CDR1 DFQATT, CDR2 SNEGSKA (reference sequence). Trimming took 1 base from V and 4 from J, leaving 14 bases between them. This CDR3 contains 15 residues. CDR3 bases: TGCAGTGCTAGAGTAGGCCTAGCGCCATACAATGAGCAGTTCTTC. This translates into CSARVGLAPYNEQFF.

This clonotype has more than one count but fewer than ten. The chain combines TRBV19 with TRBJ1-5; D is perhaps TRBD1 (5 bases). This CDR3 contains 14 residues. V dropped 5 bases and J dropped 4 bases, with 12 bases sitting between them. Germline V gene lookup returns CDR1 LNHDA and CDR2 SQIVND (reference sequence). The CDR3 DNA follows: TGTGCCAGTAGTCCGCCCCCAGGGAATCAGCCCCAGCATTTT. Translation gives CASSPPPGNQPQHF.

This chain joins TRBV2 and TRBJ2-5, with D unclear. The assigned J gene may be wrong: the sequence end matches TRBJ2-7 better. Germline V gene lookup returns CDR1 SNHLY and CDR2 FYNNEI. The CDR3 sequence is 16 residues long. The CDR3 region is CASSLTGPTNGYEQYF. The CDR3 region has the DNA TGTGCCAGCAGTTTAACCGGGCCCACAAACGGCTACGAGCAGTACTTC.

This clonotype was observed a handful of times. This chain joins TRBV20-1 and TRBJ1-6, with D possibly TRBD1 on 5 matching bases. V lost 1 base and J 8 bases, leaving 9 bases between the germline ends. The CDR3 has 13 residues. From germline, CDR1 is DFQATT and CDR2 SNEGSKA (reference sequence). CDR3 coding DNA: TGCAGTGCTAGAGCACAAGGGGATTCACCCCTCCACTTT. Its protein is CSARAQGDSPLHF.

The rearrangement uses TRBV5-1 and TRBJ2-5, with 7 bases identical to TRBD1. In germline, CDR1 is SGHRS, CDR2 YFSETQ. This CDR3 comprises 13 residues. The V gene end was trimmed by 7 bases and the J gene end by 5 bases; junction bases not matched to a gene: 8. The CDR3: CASGPGQLETQYF. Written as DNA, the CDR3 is TGCGCCAGCGGCCCGGGACAGTTGGAGACCCAGTACTTC.

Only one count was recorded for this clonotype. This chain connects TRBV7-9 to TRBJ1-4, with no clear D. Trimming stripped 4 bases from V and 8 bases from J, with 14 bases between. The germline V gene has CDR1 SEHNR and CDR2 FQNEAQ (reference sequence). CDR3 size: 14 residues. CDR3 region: CASSSLQTREKLFF. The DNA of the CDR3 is TGTGCCAGCAGCTCCCTCCAAACCAGAGAAAAACTGTTTTTT. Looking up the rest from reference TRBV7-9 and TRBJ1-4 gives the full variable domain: DTGVSQNPRHKITKRGQNVTFRCDPISEHNRLYWYRQTLGQGPEFLTYFQNEAQLEKSRLLSDRFSAERPKGSFSTLEIQRTEQGDSAMYLCASSSLQTREKLFFGSGTQLSVL.

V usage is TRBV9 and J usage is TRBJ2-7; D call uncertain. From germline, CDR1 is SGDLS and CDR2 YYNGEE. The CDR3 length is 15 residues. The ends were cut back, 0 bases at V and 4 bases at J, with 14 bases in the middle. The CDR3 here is CASSVGPAPTYEQYF. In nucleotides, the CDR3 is TGTGCCAGCAGCGTAGGACCAGCGCCCACTTACGAGCAGTACTTC.

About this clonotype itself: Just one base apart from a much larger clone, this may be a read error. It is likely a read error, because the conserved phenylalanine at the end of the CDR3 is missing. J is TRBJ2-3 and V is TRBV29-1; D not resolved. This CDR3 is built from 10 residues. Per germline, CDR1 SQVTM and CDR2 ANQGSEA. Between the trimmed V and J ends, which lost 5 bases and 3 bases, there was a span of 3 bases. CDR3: CSVRTDTQYI. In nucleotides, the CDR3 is TGCAGCGTTCGGACAGATACGCAGTATATT.

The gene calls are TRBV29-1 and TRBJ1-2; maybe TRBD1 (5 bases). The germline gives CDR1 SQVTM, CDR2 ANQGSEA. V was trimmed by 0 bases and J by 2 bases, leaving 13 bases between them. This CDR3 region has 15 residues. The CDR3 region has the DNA TGCAGCGTTGAAGATTCAGGGCAGCGAAACTATGGCTACACCTTC. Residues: CSVEDSGQRNYGYTF.